These 26 T cell receptor beta chains were all obtained from the same sample, sequenced in a study of blood T cell repertoires in COVID-19. Sequenced by immunoSEQ multiplex PCR; TCRdb stores in-frame clones only, minus some. The data contain about 130,000 clones, about 93% of them singletons. Sequencing was carried out using peripheral blood. The receptors were gathered from a man aged 45 to 65 with COVID-19, enrolled during active disease.

The chain employs TRBV18 and TRBJ2-1; 9 positions match TRBD2. This CDR3 is 15 amino acids long. CDR1 and CDR2 from the germline V gene are KGHSH and LQKENI. V was clipped by 3 bases and J by 7 bases; unmatched bases: 7. The CDR3, as DNA: TGTGCCAGCTCACCCCTGGGACTAGCAAGTAATGAGCAGTTCTTC. Encoded protein: CASSPLGLASNEQFF.

The J gene is TRBJ2-1, the V gene TRBV5-6, with TRBD1 identical over 8 bases. The CDR3 has 17 residues. The germline CDR1 and CDR2 sequences are SGHDT and YYEEEE. V lost 2 bases and J lost 1; bases outside the gene matches: 8. CDR3 coding DNA: TGTGCCAGCAGCTTTAGCAGGGGGCGGCGGTCCTACAATGAGCAGTTCTTC. Amino acid sequence: CASSFSRGRRSYNEQFF.

The rearrangement links TRBV19 to TRBJ2-5; 8 nucleotides agree with TRBD1. The CDR3 spans 16 residues. The trim removed 0 bases at V and 5 bases at J, leaving 8 bases unmatched. The germline V gene has CDR1 LNHDA and CDR2 SQIVND (reference sequence). In nucleotides, the CDR3 is TGTGCCAGTAGTATAGATCCCGGGACAGGCTATGAGACCCAGTACTTC. Protein product: CASSIDPGTGYETQYF.

V gene TRBV5-4 combines with J gene TRBJ1-1, with 8 bases identical to TRBD1. Per the germline V gene, CDR1 is SGHNT and CDR2 is YYREEE (reference sequence). Unmatched junction bases numbered 3, after V lost 4 bases and J lost 1 base. The CDR3 contains 14 residues. The CDR3 here is CASSPGQGNTEAFF. The DNA of the CDR3 is TGTGCCAGCAGCCCCGGACAGGGGAACACTGAAGCTTTCTTT.

The chain carries TRBV5-4 and TRBJ2-3; a weak D match, TRBD2 (5 bases). The length of the CDR3 is 14 residues. Looked up from germline, CDR1 is SGHNT and CDR2 is YYREEE (reference sequence). V lost 1 base to trimming and J lost 5 bases, with 11 bases between them. For the CDR3, the DNA is TGTGCCAGCAGCTTGCGGGGAATAGGAGATACGCAGTATTTT. Its translation: CASSLRGIGDTQYF.

The chain employs TRBV7-6 and TRBJ2-3; TRBD2 might be the D (6 bases). V was shortened by 4 bases and J by 0 bases, with 11 bases between the two germline ends. The V gene's germline CDR1 is SGHVS and CDR2 FNYEAQ. This CDR3 is built from 15 residues. The CDR3 protein is CASSSLAASTDTQYF. The CDR3 coding sequence is TGTGCCAGCAGCTCACTAGCAGCTAGCACAGATACGCAGTATTTT.

The chain employs TRBV19 and TRBJ1-6; TRBD1 aligns across 7 bases. CDR3 length: 15 amino acids. V was clipped by 6 bases and J by 5 bases; unmatched bases: 7. The germline gives CDR1 LNHDA, CDR2 SQIVND (reference sequence). As DNA, the CDR3 is TGTGCCAGTAGACGGAACAGGGGAGATAATTCACCCCTCCACTTT. Protein: CASRRNRGDNSPLHF.

The V gene is TRBV28, the J gene TRBJ2-5; 9 bases match TRBD1. Germline loops: CDR1 MDHEN, CDR2 SYDVKM. The V segment lost 0 bases and the J segment 5 bases; nucleotides outside the gene matches: 7. The CDR3 has 16 amino acids. CDR3 nucleotides: TGTGCCAGCAGTTTATGGGAACAGGGGGCAGGGGAGACCCAGTACTTC. Translation gives CASSLWEQGAGETQYF. Using reference TRBV28 and TRBJ2-5 for the parts outside the CDR3, the full variable domain is DVKVTQSSRYLVKRTGEKVFLECVQDMDHENMFWYRQDPGLGLRLIYFSYDVKMKEKGDIPEGYSVSREKKERFSLILESASTNQTSMYLCASSLWEQGAGETQYFGPGTRLLVL.

The chain employs TRBV28 and TRBJ2-5, with TRBD1 as a possible D gene (5 bases). CDR3 length equals 14 residues. The germline CDR1 and CDR2 sequences are MDHEN and SYDVKM. Trimming shortened V by 8 bases and J by 3 bases, and 16 bases separated the two germline ends. The CDR3 spells CASHPGREEETQYF. The CDR3, as DNA: TGTGCCAGCCACCCGGGCAGGGAAGAAGAGACCCAGTACTTC. The whole variable domain, filled in from reference TRBV28 and TRBJ2-5, reads DVKVTQSSRYLVKRTGEKVFLECVQDMDHENMFWYRQDPGLGLRLIYFSYDVKMKEKGDIPEGYSVSREKKERFSLILESASTNQTSMYLCASHPGREEETQYFGPGTRLLVL.

The rearrangement uses TRBV6-5 and TRBJ2-3, with a possible D match to TRBD1 (7 bases). Trimming removed 0 bases at V and 8 bases at J, with 12 bases between. This CDR3 spans 14 amino acids. Germline lookup yields CDR1 MNHEY and CDR2 SVGAGI. The CDR3 DNA is TGTGCCAGCAGTTACTCGAGGGGGCGGGGTACGCAGTATTTT. This codes for CASSYSRGRGTQYF.

The V call is TRBV9, the J call TRBJ2-5; D is unclear. The CDR3 covers 14 residues. The V end was cut by 3 bases, the J end by 5 bases, with 14 bases between. Germline-derived CDR1 and CDR2 are SGDLS and YYNGEE. CDR3 residues: CASSATVSQETQYF. For the CDR3, the DNA is TGTGCCAGCAGCGCCACAGTATCCCAGGAGACCCAGTACTTC.

The chain combines TRBV27 with TRBJ2-7, with TRBD2 identical over 15 bases. Germline loops: CDR1 MNHEY, CDR2 SMNVEV (reference sequence). J was trimmed by 3 bases and V by 7 bases; bases with no gene match: 4. The CDR3 spans 15 residues. CDR3 sequence (DNA): TGTGCCAGCACGGGACTAGCGGGAGGATTCTACGAGCAGTACTTC. Translating it yields CASTGLAGGFYEQYF.

The chain carries TRBV20-1 and TRBJ2-1; tentatively, D is TRBD2 (5 bases). Trimming stripped 3 bases from V and 5 bases from J, with 8 bases between. This CDR3 is 12 amino acids long. Germline V CDR1 and CDR2: DFQATT, SNEGSKA (reference sequence). CDR3 sequence: CSASSTNNEQFF. CDR3 nucleotides: TGCAGTGCTAGTTCGACTAACAATGAGCAGTTCTTC.

The sample holds a few counts of this clone. The chain joins TRBV25-1 to TRBJ2-1; 13 bases line up with TRBD2. Germline trimming cut 7 bases from V and 0 bases from J; bases unmatched to any gene: 6. The CDR3 totals 17 residues. Per the germline V gene, CDR1 is MGHDK and CDR2 is SYGVNS. The CDR3 nucleotides read TGTGCCAGCAACGGACTAGCGGGAGACCGCTCCTACAATGAGCAGTTCTTC. As protein: CASNGLAGDRSYNEQFF.

The J gene is TRBJ2-5, the V gene TRBV5-6; 9 nucleotides line up with TRBD2. CDR3 size: 15 residues. J was trimmed by 2 bases and V by 4 bases; bases with no gene match: 6. From germline, CDR1 is SGHDT and CDR2 YYEEEE. CDR3 bases: TGTGCCAGCAGCCCTGGACTAGCGCCGCAAGAGACCCAGTACTTC. This gives the protein CASSPGLAPQETQYF.

The V and J genes are TRBV15 and TRBJ2-1; D remains unclear. Germline V lookup: CDR1 LNHNV, CDR2 YYDKDF (reference sequence). The CDR3 has 12 amino acids. Trimming removed 5 bases from V and 7 bases from J, with 9 bases in between. CDR3 amino acids: CATSARRNEQFF. Written as DNA, the CDR3 is TGTGCCACCAGCGCTCGGCGGAATGAGCAGTTCTTC.

J is TRBJ1-4 and V is TRBV5-4; 9 bases align to TRBD1. CDR1 is SGHNT and CDR2 is YYREEE in the germline V gene (reference sequence). The CDR3 is made up of 14 amino acids. V dropped 1 base and J dropped 7; count of bases not matched to a gene: 2. The CDR3 sequence: CASSLPGQGEKLFF. Written as DNA, the CDR3 is TGTGCCAGCAGCTTGCCGGGACAGGGTGAAAAACTGTTTTTT.

The rearrangement joins TRBV7-2 to TRBJ2-1; D is possibly TRBD2 (5 bases). Trimming shortened V by 1 base and J by 5 bases, and 12 bases separated the two germline ends. The germline CDR1 and CDR2 sequences are SGHTA and FQGNSA. The CDR3 spans 15 residues. As DNA, the CDR3 is TGTGCCAGCAGCTTAGGACTAACCTTAAACAATGAGCAGTTCTTC. Translated, it gives CASSLGLTLNNEQFF.

The rearrangement uses TRBV30 and TRBJ2-2, with D possibly matching TRBD1 (6 bases). This CDR3 contains 12 residues. Trimming removed 8 bases from V and 6 bases from J, with 13 bases in between. The germline gives CDR1 GTSNPN, CDR2 SVGIG (reference sequence). The CDR3 is CARRQASGELFF. The CDR3 coding sequence is TGTGCCCGCCGACAGGCTTCCGGGGAGCTGTTTTTT. Filled out from reference TRBV30 and TRBJ2-2, the complete variable domain reads SQTIHQWPATLVQPVGSPLSLECTVEGTSNPNLYWYRQAAGRGLQLLFYSVGIGQISSEVPQNLSASRPQDRQFILSSKKLLLSDSGFYLCARRQASGELFFGEGSRLTVL.

This chain links TRBV19 with TRBJ1-2, with D tentatively TRBD1 (5 bases). From germline, CDR1 is LNHDA and CDR2 SQIVND (reference sequence). Trimming stripped 7 bases from V and 2 bases from J, with 17 bases between. The CDR3 sequence is 15 residues long. CDR3 protein: CASKSPGKANYGYTF. In DNA, the CDR3 is TGTGCCAGTAAAAGCCCAGGGAAGGCGAACTATGGCTACACCTTC.

The J gene is TRBJ1-4, the V gene TRBV2; D unresolved. This CDR3 has 13 amino acids. V gave up 5 bases and J gave up 5 bases, with 9 bases separating them. The germline V gene has CDR1 SNHLY and CDR2 FYNNEI. CDR3: CASSIRQNEKLFF. In DNA form, the CDR3 reads TGTGCCAGCAGTATCCGACAAAATGAAAAACTGTTTTTT. Using reference TRBV2 and TRBJ1-4 for the parts outside the CDR3, the full variable domain is EPEVTQTPSHQVTQMGQEVILRCVPISNHLYFYWYRQILGQKVEFLVSFYNNEISEKSEIFDDQFSVERPDGSNFTLKIRSTKLEDSAMYFCASSIRQNEKLFFGSGTQLSVL.

The chain joins TRBV3-1 (or the pseudogene TRBV3-2) to TRBJ2-1; TRBD2 might be the D (6 bases). Germline values: CDR1 LGHDT, CDR2 YNNKEL (reference sequence). Trimming pared 1 base from V and 8 bases from J, leaving 12 bases between. The CDR3 consists of 14 residues. The CDR3 loop is CASSQGTSLHEQFF. The CDR3 DNA sequence: TGTGCCAGCAGCCAAGGCACTAGCCTCCATGAGCAGTTCTTC.

V usage is TRBV9 and J usage is TRBJ2-1, with D uncertain. The germline CDR1 and CDR2 sequences are SGDLS and YYNGEE. Trimming removed 0 bases at V and 9 bases at J, with 13 bases between. The CDR3 contains 14 residues. CDR3 nucleotides: TGTGCCAGCAGCGTAGACGTGAACCAGGCTGAGCAGTTCTTC. Protein sequence: CASSVDVNQAEQFF.

The chain couples TRBV29-1 to TRBJ2-7, with TRBD2 matching 13 bases. The CDR3 loop spans 17 amino acids. Germline CDR1 SQVTM, CDR2 ANQGSEA. Germline trimming cut 5 bases from V and 4 bases from J; bases unmatched to any gene: 14. CDR3 nucleotides: TGCAGCGTTTCCGGGACAGGGACTAGCGGGATCAGGTACGAGCAGTACTTC. It translates to CSVSGTGTSGIRYEQYF.

The CDR3, as DNA: TGTGCCAGTGGCCGTGCGGAAGGAGGGCAGACCCAGTACTTC. It encodes CASGRAEGGQTQYF. The chain links TRBV19 to TRBJ2-5; perhaps TRBD2 as D (6 bases). CDR3 size: 14 residues. Trimming cost V 8 bases and J 6 bases, with 19 bases left between them. Germline CDR1 LNHDA, CDR2 SQIVND (reference sequence). The variable domain in full, with the rest retrieved from reference TRBV19 and TRBJ2-5, is DGGITQSPKYLFRKEGQNVTLSCEQNLNHDAMYWYRQDPGQGLRLIYYSQIVNDFQKGDIAEGYSVSREKKESFPLTVTSAQKNPTAFYLCASGRAEGGQTQYFGPGTRLLVL.

This chain uses TRBV24-1 with TRBJ2-7; the D is unclear. The CDR3 runs 12 residues. The germline CDR1 and CDR2 sequences are KGHDR and SFDVKD. V lost 4 bases, J lost 0 bases, and 3 bases lay in between. The CDR3 region has the DNA TGTGCCACCAGTGACAACTCCTACGAGCAGTACTTC. Its translation: CATSDNSYEQYF.